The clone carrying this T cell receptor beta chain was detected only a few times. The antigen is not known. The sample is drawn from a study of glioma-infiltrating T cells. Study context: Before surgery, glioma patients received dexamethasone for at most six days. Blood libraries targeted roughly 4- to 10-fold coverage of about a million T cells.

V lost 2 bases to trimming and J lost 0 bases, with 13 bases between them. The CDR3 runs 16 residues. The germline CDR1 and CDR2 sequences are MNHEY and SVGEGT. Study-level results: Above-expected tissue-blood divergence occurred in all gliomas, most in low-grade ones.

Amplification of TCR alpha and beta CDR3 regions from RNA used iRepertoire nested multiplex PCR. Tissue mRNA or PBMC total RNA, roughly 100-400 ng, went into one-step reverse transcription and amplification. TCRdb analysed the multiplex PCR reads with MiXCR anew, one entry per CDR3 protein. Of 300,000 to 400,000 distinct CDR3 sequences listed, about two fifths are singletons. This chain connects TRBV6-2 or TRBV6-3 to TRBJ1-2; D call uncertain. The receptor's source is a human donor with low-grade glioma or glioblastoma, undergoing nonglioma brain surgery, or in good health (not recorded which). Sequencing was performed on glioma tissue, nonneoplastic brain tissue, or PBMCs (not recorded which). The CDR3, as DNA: TGTGCCAGCAGTTACCCTTCAAGAGAGGCTAACTATGGCTACACCTTC. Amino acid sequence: CASSYPSREANYGYTF.